Presented here are 32 T cell receptor beta chains from one specimen sequenced in a study of tumor-infiltrating lymphocytes in primary liver carcinoma. The study co-extracted DNA and RNA from about 21-30 mg of unsorted bulk tissue. A primer matching the constant region was used to make TCR beta cDNA from 500 to 650 ng of total RNA. Slightly modified ARM-PCR served as the procedure for the TCR beta libraries. These libraries came from three rounds of nested multiplex PCR. TRBV1-TRBV30 forward primers paired with a C-beta reverse primer were used in the first two PCR rounds, which ran approximately 10 cycles each. TCRdb redid the calling of the multiplex PCR reads with MiXCR, one entry per CDR3 protein. The table has approximately 92,000 distinct CDR3 sequences, around 68% seen once. Sequencing used tumor-adjacent normal liver tissue. The source is a man aged 40-55 years with primary liver carcinoma and hepatitis B virus infection.

Note on this clonotype: The germline gene is not matched at one end of the junction; a read error may be the cause. The chain is built from TRBV11-2 and TRBJ2-7; D gene uncertain. Germline V gene sequence: CDR1 SGHAT, CDR2 FQNNGV. The CDR3 consists of 14 residues. The CDR3 DNA reads as TGTGCCAGCGGCTTAGATATGTGGGCCTACGAGCAGTACTTC. It specifies CASGLDMWAYEQYF.

The sample holds many counts of this clonotype. The chain uses TRBV7-9 and TRBJ2-7; 8 bases fit TRBD1. V lost 3 bases and J lost 4; bases outside the gene matches: 5. CDR3 length: 14 amino acids. Per the germline V gene, CDR1 is SEHNR and CDR2 is FQNEAQ (reference sequence). The CDR3: CASSLGRGQYEQYF. CDR3 nucleotides: TGTGCCAGCAGCTTGGGCAGGGGGCAATACGAGCAGTACTTC.

Notes on this clonotype: The CDR3 end shows no conserved phenylalanine or tryptophan, and so a read error is likely. This chain joins TRBV29-1 and TRBJ2-6, with D possibly TRBD1 on 6 matching bases. Germline-derived CDR1 and CDR2 are SQVTM and ANQGSEA. This CDR3 has 16 amino acids. The CDR3 region has the DNA TGCAACGTTGGGAACAGGGAAGGGCCTGGGGCCAACGTCCTGACTCTC. The encoded protein is CNVGNREGPGANVLTL.

This clonotype was counted once. A read error may produce the germline difference seen at one junction end. The rearrangement uses TRBV11-2 and TRBJ1-1; possible D gene TRBD1, 5 bases. Germline V gene data show CDR1 as SGHAT and CDR2 as FQNNGV. This CDR3 is built from 15 residues. The CDR3 sequence is CASNLDLGGGAEAFF. The CDR3 DNA is TGTGCCAGCAACTTAGATCTGGGGGGAGGGGCTGAAGCTTTCTTT. The full variable domain, with the rest looked up from reference TRBV11-2 and TRBJ1-1, is EAGVAQSPRYKIIEKRQSVAFWCNPISGHATLYWYQQILGQGPKLLIQFQNNGVVDDSQLPKDRFSAERLKGVDSTLKIQPAKLEDSAVYLCASNLDLGGGAEAFFGQGTRLTVV.

Only a few counts were recorded for this clonotype. The J gene is TRBJ2-1, the V gene TRBV7-8; 12 bases match TRBD2. CDR3 length equals 19 residues. J was trimmed by 8 bases and V by 0 bases; bases with no gene match: 14. The germline CDR1 and CDR2 sequences are SGHVS and FQNEAQ. The CDR3: CASSLALLTSGSGLDEQFF. The CDR3 DNA sequence: TGTGCCAGCAGCTTAGCGCTTTTGACTAGCGGGAGCGGGTTGGATGAGCAGTTCTTC.

In the case of this clonotype: Being one base from a much bigger clone, this may be a read error. The V and J genes are TRBV5-1 and TRBJ2-7; 10 bases are a match to TRBD1. CDR3 size: 19 residues. Germline CDR1 SGHRS, CDR2 YFSETQ. CDR3 protein: CASSFTGTGAGGSPYEQHF. The CDR3 DNA sequence: TGCGCCAGCAGCTTCACCGGGACAGGGGCTGGCGGGAGCCCCTACGAGCAGCACTTC.

Notes on this clonotype: A read error may produce the germline difference seen at one junction end. The genes are TRBV12-3 or TRBV12-4 and TRBJ1-6, with D unclear. There are 14 residues in the CDR3. The CDR3 protein is CASSLISVDSPLHF. The CDR3, as DNA: TGTGCCAGCAGTTTGATAAGTGTAGATTCGCCCCTCCACTTT.

This clonotype has a count of ten or more. V gene TRBV13 combines with J gene TRBJ1-6; possibly TRBD1 for D (5 bases). The CDR3 is made up of 15 amino acids. The germline V gene encodes CDR1 PRHDT and CDR2 FYEKMQ (reference sequence). Trimming cost V 5 bases and J 2 bases, with 10 bases left between them. Here the CDR3 DNA reads TGTGCCAGCAGCCCCCAGGGTGCCTATAATTCACCCCTCCACTTT. Translation gives CASSPQGAYNSPLHF.

In regard to this clonotype: With a much larger clone just one base away, this may be a read error. The rearrangement links TRBV28 to TRBJ2-6, with D possibly called TRBD1 or TRBD2 (5 bases each). The CDR3 consists of 16 residues. In germline, CDR1 is MDHEN, CDR2 SYDVKM. CDR3 residues: CANSLRGRVWANVLTF. The CDR3 bases are TGTGCCAACAGTCTCCGGGGACGGGTCTGGGCCAACGTCCTGACTTTC.

Remarks on this clonotype: One junction end does not reproduce the germline sequence, and a read error may be involved. This sequence joins TRBV11-2 and TRBJ2-5; tentatively, D is TRBD1 (6 bases). This CDR3 contains 15 residues. The germline V gene has CDR1 SGHAT and CDR2 FQNNGV. CDR3 sequence (DNA): TGTGCCAGCAGCGACCTGACAGGAAAGGGAGAGACCCAGTGCTTC. Residues: CASSDLTGKGETQCF.

This clonotype was detected many times. This chain joins TRBV5-6 and TRBJ2-2; D is undetermined. The length of the CDR3 is 15 residues. Germline V gene data show CDR1 as SGHDT and CDR2 as YYEEEE. V was trimmed by 0 bases and J by 2 bases, leaving 8 bases between them. CDR3 region: CASSLGLGNTGELFF. The CDR3 nucleotides are TGTGCCAGCAGCTTGGGACTGGGCAACACCGGGGAGCTGTTTTTT.

This clonotype occurred many times. V and J are TRBV10-3 and TRBJ2-5, with D hard to call. In germline, CDR1 is ENHRY, CDR2 SYGVKD. Trimming stripped 8 bases from V and 2 bases from J, with 3 bases between. This CDR3 comprises 10 residues. CDR3 in amino acids: CAIGQETQYF. In nucleotides, the CDR3 is TGTGCCATCGGTCAAGAGACCCAGTACTTC.

As concerns this clonotype: At one end, the junction sequence differs from germline, possibly due to a read error. This chain uses TRBV11-2 with TRBJ2-7; D is possibly TRBD1 or TRBD2 (7 bases each). This CDR3 has 18 residues. Looked up from germline, CDR1 is SGHAT and CDR2 is FQNNGV. CDR3 DNA sequence: TGTGCCAGCGGCTTAGTTCTGCAGGGGGGGAGACTTTCCTACGGGCAGTACTTC. It is translated as CASGLVLQGGRLSYGQYF.

The V gene is TRBV7-9, the J gene TRBJ2-1; 10 bases fit TRBD1. The CDR3 runs 16 residues. Germline values: CDR1 SEHNR, CDR2 FQNEAQ (reference sequence). The ends lost 5 bases at V and 7 bases at J; junction bases unmatched: 11. As DNA, the CDR3 is TGTGCCAGCAGCACGGTGTGGACAGGGGGGAGGAATGAGCAGTTCTTC. Amino acids: CASSTVWTGGRNEQFF.

A word on this clonotype: A read error is possible here, since a much larger clone lies one base away. The CDR3 DNA reads TGTGCCAGCAGCCCCAGCGGGGCCCCAGAGACCCAGTACTTC. It is translated as CASSPSGAPETQYF. The chain has TRBV12-3 or TRBV12-4 and TRBJ2-5, with 7 bases matching TRBD2. This CDR3 region has 14 residues. V dropped 6 bases and J dropped 4; count of bases not matched to a gene: 8.

About this clonotype: The CDR3 does not close with the conserved phenylalanine or tryptophan, likely indicating a read error. The V call is TRBV29-1, the J call TRBJ2-2; no clear D gene. The V end was cut by 3 bases, the J end by 0 bases, with 17 bases between. The CDR3 consists of 17 residues. Per germline, CDR1 SQVTM and CDR2 ANQGSEA. CDR3 coding DNA: TGCAGCGTTGATCCAAGGGCCAGACGGCCGAACACCGGGGAGCTGTTTTAT. Protein sequence: CSVDPRARRPNTGELFY.

Only a few counts were recorded for this clonotype. This chain joins TRBV2 and TRBJ2-5, with D possibly matching TRBD2 (6 bases). The CDR3 sequence is 13 residues long. The ends were cut back, 6 bases at V and 5 bases at J, with 13 bases in the middle. Germline V gene lookup returns CDR1 SNHLY and CDR2 FYNNEI. The CDR3 nucleotides are TGTGCCAGCAGGGATCCGGAGGGGGAGACCCAGTACTTC. Its protein is CASRDPEGETQYF.

Regarding this clonotype: A read error may account for a junction end that differs from germline. The chain joins TRBV30 to TRBJ2-7; D gene ambiguous. This CDR3 has 12 residues. Per the germline V gene, CDR1 is GTSNPN and CDR2 is SVGIG (reference sequence). CDR3 nucleotides: TGTGCTTGGAGCCACCGCAACTCCGGCGGAGACTTC. Translated, it gives CAWSHRNSGGDF.

In the case of this clonotype: It may be a read error: a sequence one base away is much more abundant. This chain uses TRBV7-8 with TRBJ2-1; D unclear. The CDR3 covers 13 residues. The V and J ends lost 0 bases and 9 bases respectively, with 9 bases between them. In germline, CDR1 is SGHVS, CDR2 FQNEAQ. The CDR3 loop reads CASSLAAATEQFF. As DNA, the CDR3 is TGTGCCAGCAGCTTAGCGGCTGCGACTGAGCAGTTCTTC.

Worth noting for this clonotype: The final CDR3 position lacks the conserved phenylalanine or tryptophan, pointing to a likely read error. The CDR3 protein is CAGSYAAVLYNEQFL. The CDR3 bases are TGTGCCGGCAGTTACGCTGCGGTACTGTACAATGAGCAGTTCCTC. J is TRBJ2-1 and V is TRBV6-5, with D unclear. The CDR3 length is 15 residues. The germline gives CDR1 MNHEY, CDR2 SVGAGI.

V usage is TRBV2 and J usage is TRBJ2-4, with D unresolved. The CDR3 has 14 residues. The V and J ends lost 3 bases and 2 bases respectively, with 8 bases between them. Per germline, CDR1 SNHLY and CDR2 FYNNEI. Here the CDR3 DNA reads TGTGCCAGCAGTGAGAGGAATCCCAAAAACATTCAGTACTTC. Protein sequence: CASSERNPKNIQYF. The variable domain in full, with the rest retrieved from reference TRBV2 and TRBJ2-4, is EPEVTQTPSHQVTQMGQEVILRCVPISNHLYFYWYRQILGQKVEFLVSFYNNEISEKSEIFDDQFSVERPDGSNFTLKIRSTKLEDSAMYFCASSERNPKNIQYFGAGTRLSVL.

The chain has TRBV6-5 and TRBJ2-1, with D unclear. The CDR3 sequence is 14 residues long. The V gene's germline CDR1 is MNHEY and CDR2 SVGAGI. V shed 6 bases and J shed 5 bases, with 14 bases lying between them. In nucleotides, the CDR3 is TGTGCCAGCAGGATGTACAAGGCCGACAATGAGCAGTTCTTC. Its protein is CASRMYKADNEQFF.

About this clonotype itself: A read error may account for a junction end that differs from germline. The CDR3 loop reads CVSSLEVGVEQFF. The CDR3 region has the DNA TGTGTCAGCAGCTTAGAGGTAGGAGTTGAGCAGTTCTTC. This chain joins TRBV11-2 and TRBJ2-1; the D is unclear. The CDR3 extends over 13 amino acids. CDR1 and CDR2 (germline): SGHAT, FQNNGV.

The table lists this clonotype with a few counts. This chain links TRBV28 with TRBJ2-7; maybe TRBD2 (6 bases). V was trimmed by 2 bases and J by 12 bases, leaving 17 bases between them. Germline-derived CDR1 and CDR2 are MDHEN and SYDVKM. The CDR3 totals 13 residues. This CDR3 reads CASSLIGDGSPYF. The DNA of the CDR3 is TGTGCCAGCAGTTTAATTGGAGACGGGAGCCCGTACTTC. Looking up the rest from reference TRBV28 and TRBJ2-7 gives the full variable domain: DVKVTQSSRYLVKRTGEKVFLECVQDMDHENMFWYRQDPGLGLRLIYFSYDVKMKEKGDIPEGYSVSREKKERFSLILESASTNQTSMYLCASSLIGDGSPYFGPGTRLTVT.

For this clonotype: The junction shows a germline mismatch at one end, possibly a read error. V is TRBV11-2 and J is TRBJ2-3; 10 bases match TRBD2. The CDR3 contains 17 residues. Germline values: CDR1 SGHAT, CDR2 FQNNGV. CDR3 nucleotide sequence: TGTGCCAGCAACTTAGAGAGCGGGAGGGGCCGTCAAGATGCGCAGTATTTT. This gives the protein CASNLESGRGRQDAQYF.

Of note for this clonotype: The germline gene is not matched at one end of the junction; a read error may be the cause. This chain joins TRBV11-2 and TRBJ2-2; 10 bases agree with TRBD2. Germline CDR1 and CDR2: SGHAT and FQNNGV. This CDR3 has 16 amino acids. CDR3 bases: TGTGCCAACAGCTTAGTGGCGCTAGCGGGAGCCGGGGAGCTGTTTTTC. As protein: CANSLVALAGAGELFF.

Worth noting for this clonotype: Since no conserved phenylalanine or tryptophan closes the CDR3, a read error is the likely cause. The DNA is omitted, as the CDR3 cannot be located on it reliably, and the CDR3 follows TCRdb's listing. The chain is built from TRBV29-1 and TRBJ2-1; TRBD1 is taken as the D call from the table, unchecked against the DNA. Germline V CDR1 and CDR2: SQVTM, ANQGSEA. Termini included, the CDR3 measures 16 amino acids. The CDR3 protein is CSVEDRKRTAGDELFL.

Only one count was recorded for this clonotype. The conserved phenylalanine or tryptophan is not found at the CDR3 terminus, so this likely reflects a read error. The V gene is TRBV11-2, the J gene TRBJ2-4, with D perhaps given as TRBD1 or TRBD2 (5 bases each). Germline CDR1 reads SGHAT; CDR2 reads FQNNGV. Trimming shortened V by 1 base and J by 1 base, and 14 bases separated the two germline ends. The CDR3 consists of 17 residues. Written as DNA, the CDR3 is TGTGCCAGCAGCTTAGGGGACGGCCCCCCGGCCAAAAACATTCAGTACCTC. It encodes CASSLGDGPPAKNIQYL.

About this clonotype: The conserved phenylalanine or tryptophan is not found at the CDR3 terminus, so this likely reflects a read error. The V call is TRBV11-2, the J call TRBJ2-3; D unclear. The CDR3 covers 14 residues. CDR1 is SGHAT and CDR2 is FQNNGV in the germline V gene. The CDR3 is CASSLGRGTDTQYY. For the CDR3, the DNA is TGTGCCAGCAGTTTAGGAAGAGGCACAGATACGCAGTATTAT.

This clonotype was seen many times. V and J are TRBV12-3 or TRBV12-4 and TRBJ2-7; D remains unclear. Between the trimmed V and J ends, which lost 6 bases and 7 bases, there was a span of 10 bases. This CDR3 has 11 amino acids. Here the CDR3 reads CASSSVGEQYF. CDR3 bases: TGTGCCAGCAGCTCGGTAGGGGAGCAGTACTTC.

A few counts support this clonotype. A much larger clone differs from this one at a single base, so this may be a read error. The rearrangement joins TRBV4-1 to TRBJ2-1; 10 nucleotides agree with TRBD2. V dropped 1 base and J dropped 7; count of bases not matched to a gene: 4. CDR3 length: 15 amino acids. Germline V lookup: CDR1 MGHRA, CDR2 YSYEKL. The CDR3 DNA follows: TGCGCCAGCAGCCAAGGTTCTAGCGGGAGTAATGAGCAGTTCTTC. This sequence encodes CASSQGSSGSNEQFF.

Turning to this clonotype: The CDR3 carries no conserved terminal phenylalanine or tryptophan, so it likely arises from a read error. CDR3 bases: TGTGCCAGGAGCCGGGCGGGGGGACATAGCAATCAGCCCCAGCATTCT. This encodes CARSRAGGHSNQPQHS. The genes are TRBV11-2 and TRBJ1-5, with D possibly matching TRBD1 (6 bases). The CDR3 contains 16 residues. Germline lookup yields CDR1 SGHAT and CDR2 FQNNGV. Deletions cut 9 bases from V and 0 bases from J, with 18 bases between.